This entry lists 12 T cell receptor beta chains sequenced from one sample in a study of blood T cell repertoires in COVID-19 (dated by TCRdb to 2020 to 2021). Libraries were built with the immunoSEQ multiplex PCR assay. Sourced from immuneACCESS, this table was stored by TCRdb with only in-frame sequences that have V and J called. A share of the clones is absent; for the studies checked, an unresolved V gene accounts for under half, and the remainder has no known explanation. In this sample the table shows a few hundred thousand clones, 70% to 90% of which occur a single time. 0.85% to 0.9% of the sample lies in the top ten. Sequences were obtained from peripheral blood. The receptors were gathered from a human donor with COVID-19, enrolled during active disease. The donor label of this sample is uncertain.

This clone was detected once. The V call is TRBV6-5, the J call TRBJ1-1, with TRBD1 matching over 8 bases. V shed 5 bases and J 3 bases; nucleotides not matched to a gene: 8. The CDR3 extends over 15 amino acids. The germline V gene has CDR1 MNHEY and CDR2 SVGAGI. This CDR3 reads CASSKQGGVDTEAFF. CDR3 sequence (DNA): TGTGCCAGCAGTAAACAGGGGGGTGTGGACACTGAAGCTTTCTTT.

V usage is TRBV5-1 and J usage is TRBJ1-1, with no clear D. Trimming cost V 6 bases and J 1 base, with 10 bases left between them. CDR1 SGHRS and CDR2 YFSETQ come from the germline V gene. The CDR3 is 13 amino acids. The CDR3 bases are TGCGCCAGCACGCAGGAGGGGAACACTGAAGCTTTCTTT. This sequence encodes CASTQEGNTEAFF.

Concerning this clone itself: The junction shows a germline mismatch at one end, possibly a read error. The rearrangement uses TRBV5-4 and TRBJ2-1; TRBD2 matches 11 bases. Per the germline V gene, CDR1 is SGHNT and CDR2 is YYREEE (reference sequence). This CDR3 is 15 amino acids long. For the CDR3, the DNA is TGTGCCGGCAGCGCACGGACTAGCGGGCTCAATGAGCAGTTCTTC. It yields the protein CAGSARTSGLNEQFF.

This clone was found a few times. The chain employs TRBV10-3 and TRBJ2-7; D uncertain. The germline V gene encodes CDR1 ENHRY and CDR2 SYGVKD. The CDR3 runs 8 residues. Trimming removed 9 bases at V and 7 bases at J, with 4 bases between. The CDR3 bases are TGTGCCATTCTGGAGCAGTACTTC. Translating it yields CAILEQYF.

The rearrangement links TRBV4-2 to TRBJ1-5; 7 positions match TRBD1. This CDR3 is 16 amino acids long. After removal of 0 bases from V and 8 bases from J, the junction contained 10 bases not matched to a gene. Germline V lookup: CDR1 LGHNA, CDR2 YNFKEQ. CDR3 region: CASSQDRDRAWEPQHF. CDR3 coding DNA: TGTGCCAGCAGCCAAGATCGTGACAGGGCTTGGGAGCCCCAGCATTTT.

This chain links TRBV2 with TRBJ1-1; 11 bases agree with TRBD1. Germline CDR1 reads SNHLY; CDR2 reads FYNNEI. V shed 6 bases and J 9 bases; nucleotides not matched to a gene: 12. The CDR3 covers 15 residues. The CDR3 protein is CASRSDRGLFSKAFF. CDR3 nucleotides: TGTGCCAGCAGGTCGGACAGGGGGCTCTTCTCAAAAGCTTTCTTT. Drawing the rest from reference TRBV2 and TRBJ1-1, the complete variable domain is EPEVTQTPSHQVTQMGQEVILRCVPISNHLYFYWYRQILGQKVEFLVSFYNNEISEKSEIFDDQFSVERPDGSNFTLKIRSTKLEDSAMYFCASRSDRGLFSKAFFGQGTRLTVV.

The J gene is TRBJ1-5, the V gene TRBV5-8, with D possibly being TRBD1 (6 bases). V was shortened by 1 base and J by 5 bases, with 7 bases between the two germline ends. This CDR3 has 13 amino acids. Germline V gene lookup returns CDR1 SGHTS and CDR2 YDEGEE. The CDR3 DNA follows: TGTGCCAGCAGCTTGACAGGGTATCAGCCCCAGCATTTT. Its protein product is CASSLTGYQPQHF.

The chain combines TRBV21-1 with TRBJ1-2; TRBD1 is taken as the D call from the table, unchecked against the DNA. TRBV21-1 is listed as a pseudogene. The CDR3 consists of 17 residues. The CDR3 region has the DNA TGTGCCAGCAGCGCCCGGGACAGGGAATTTTTCCTCTATGGCTACACCTTC. It codes for CASSARDREFFLYGYTF.

V usage is TRBV7-3 and J usage is TRBJ1-5; 8 bases align to TRBD1. The CDR3 has 14 residues. Trimming at V came to 1 base and at J to 7 bases, leaving 3 bases not matched to a gene. Germline-derived CDR1 and CDR2 are SGHTA and FQGTGA. Written as DNA, the CDR3 is TGTGCCAGCAGCTTAAGGACAGGGAAACAGCCCCAGCATTTT. Amino acid sequence: CASSLRTGKQPQHF. Looking up the rest from reference TRBV7-3 and TRBJ1-5 gives the full variable domain: GAGVSQTPSNKVTEKGKYVELRCDPISGHTALYWYRQSLGQGPEFLIYFQGTGAADDSGLPNDRFFAVRPEGSVSTLKIQRTERGDSAVYLCASSLRTGKQPQHFGDGTRLSIL.

About this clone: The sample carries other DNA sequences with the same CDR3. J is TRBJ2-1 and V is TRBV7-3; D uncertain. V dropped 2 bases and J dropped 7 bases, with 9 bases sitting between them. CDR1 and CDR2 (germline): SGHTA, FQGTGA. CDR3 length equals 13 residues. The CDR3 DNA follows: TGTGCCAGCAGCTTATATCCGGTGAATGAGCAGTTCTTC. Translated: CASSLYPVNEQFF.

V and J are TRBV7-9 and TRBJ2-7; the D gene is possibly TRBD1 (5 bases). Trimming took 5 bases from V and 3 from J, leaving 8 bases between them. The CDR3 totals 12 residues. Germline V gives CDR1 SEHNR, CDR2 FQNEAQ (reference sequence). DNA for the CDR3: TGTGCCAGCAGCCCCACAGGCTACGAGCAGTACTTC. It is translated as CASSPTGYEQYF.

This clone was counted once. The DNA for the CDR3 is TGTGCCAGCACCTTTAGCGTAGACAATGAGCAGTTCTTC. The encoded protein is CASTFSVDNEQFF. The rearrangement joins TRBV7-2 to TRBJ2-1; D is perhaps TRBD2 (5 bases). The V end lost 7 bases, the J end lost 5 bases, and 12 bases lay between the germline ends. The CDR3 consists of 13 residues. The germline V gene has CDR1 SGHTA and CDR2 FQGNSA.